This T cell receptor (beta chain) was observed in a study of blood T cells in healthy people across ages. Through a sample-barcoded 5' primer and a J-beta primer mix, a second PCR was run for roughly 6 to 12 cycles. Each cDNA molecule received a tag from a template-switch adaptor that had 12 random nucleotides. TCRdb reprocessed the 5' RACE reads with MiXCR, giving one entry per CDR3 protein. The sample has about 1.8 million distinct CDR3 sequences, around 50% seen once; the top ten hold less than 2.5%. The V and J ends lost 2 bases and 4 bases respectively, with 13 bases between them. CDR3 length equals 15 residues. The V gene's germline CDR1 is SGHRS and CDR2 YFSETQ.

The receptor was isolated from a woman aged 40 to 50 in good health. The source material was blood. The chain is built from TRBV5-1 and TRBJ2-1; D unresolved. CDR3 DNA: TGCGCCAGCAGCTTTAGTGTCGACCTTTACAATGAGCAGTTCTTC. It yields the protein CASSFSVDLYNEQFF.